Presented here are 17 T cell receptor beta chains from one specimen sequenced in a study of blood T cells in healthy people across ages. Primers used in a second PCR of roughly 6 to 12 cycles were a sample-barcoded 5' primer and a J-beta primer mix. TCRdb independently ran MiXCR on the 5' RACE reads; one entry per CDR3 protein. The sample yields approximately 600,000 distinct CDR3 sequences, 45% to 65% seen once. The sample consisted of blood. The origin of the receptors is a man in his 60s in good health.

The chain links TRBV6-6 to TRBJ2-7; no reliable D call. V lost 2 bases and J lost 5, with 4 bases in between. This CDR3 contains 11 residues. Germline lookup yields CDR1 MNHNY and CDR2 SVGAGI (reference sequence). The CDR3 DNA sequence: TGTGCCAGCAGTTACGTCCACGAGCAGTACTTC. It yields the protein CASSYVHEQYF.

The genes are TRBV6-6 and TRBJ2-1, with TRBD1 matching 7 bases. V lost 7 bases, J lost 5 bases, and 11 bases stayed unmatched. Germline CDR1 MNHNY, CDR2 SVGAGI (reference sequence). The CDR3 extends over 15 amino acids. The CDR3 sequence is CASTTPGQRDNEQFF. As DNA, the CDR3 is TGTGCCAGCACCACGCCGGGACAGAGAGACAATGAGCAGTTCTTC.

CDR3 DNA sequence: TGTGCCAGCACCCCAGACAGGTCCTACAATGAGCAGTTCTTC. Encoded protein: CASTPDRSYNEQFF. The chain carries TRBV2 and TRBJ2-1; tentatively, D is TRBD1 (6 bases). The CDR3 is 14 amino acids. The V end was cut by 7 bases, the J end by 1 base, with 11 bases between. From germline, CDR1 is SNHLY and CDR2 FYNNEI.

The chain has TRBV20-1 and TRBJ2-7; D perhaps matches TRBD1 (5 bases). Trimming took off 6 bases at V and 5 bases at J, with 17 bases between the two ends. The CDR3 spans 13 residues. Germline V lookup: CDR1 DFQATT, CDR2 SNEGSKA (reference sequence). CDR3 sequence reads: CSAEDSRVNEQYF. In nucleotides, the CDR3 is TGCAGTGCGGAAGATTCCAGGGTAAACGAGCAGTACTTC.

This sequence joins TRBV6-2 or TRBV6-3 and TRBJ2-7, with D unclear. Trimming took off 2 bases at V and 0 bases at J, with 11 bases between the two ends. Per the germline V gene, CDR1 is MNHEY and CDR2 is SVGEGT. The CDR3 has 15 amino acids. The CDR3 nucleotides read TGTGCCAGCAGTTACCGGGTATCGGGCTCCTACGAGCAGTACTTC. As protein: CASSYRVSGSYEQYF.

The chain employs TRBV11-1 and TRBJ2-5, with 11 bases matching TRBD1. CDR3 length equals 15 residues. Germline V gives CDR1 SGHAT, CDR2 FQDESV (reference sequence). The J segment lost 7 bases and the V segment lost 4 bases, leaving 8 bases of the junction unmatched. CDR3 protein: CASSSPGQGVGTQYF. DNA for the CDR3: TGTGCCAGCAGCTCCCCGGGACAGGGGGTAGGGACCCAGTACTTC.

A remark on this clonotype: This could be a read error, since a much larger clone is one nucleotide away. The chain couples TRBV19 to TRBJ2-5, with D maybe TRBD2 (7 bases). The length of the CDR3 is 12 residues. In germline, CDR1 is LNHDA, CDR2 SQIVND (reference sequence). The CDR3, as DNA: TGTGCCAGTCGACTAGCAGGGGAGACCCGGTACTTC. It translates to CASRLAGETRYF.

This clonotype has at least ten counts. This chain joins TRBV20-1 and TRBJ2-3; D not certain. The V gene's germline CDR1 is DFQATT and CDR2 SNEGSKA (reference sequence). CDR3 length: 11 amino acids. The V end was cut by 0 bases, the J end by 8 bases, with 6 bases between. The CDR3 DNA follows: TGCAGTGCTAGAGATCGAATTACGCAGTATTTT. Translating it yields CSARDRITQYF.

V gene TRBV5-1 combines with J gene TRBJ1-6; D not resolved. V dropped 3 bases and J dropped 0 bases, with 7 bases sitting between them. CDR3 size: 15 residues. Germline V CDR1 and CDR2: SGHRS, YFSETQ. Here the CDR3 reads CASSSNPSYNSPLHF. In DNA form, the CDR3 reads TGCGCCAGCAGCTCGAACCCCTCCTATAATTCACCCCTCCACTTT.

This clonotype came up once. V and J are TRBV2 and TRBJ2-3; 11 nucleotides align to TRBD1. From germline, CDR1 is SNHLY and CDR2 FYNNEI. After removal of 5 bases from V and 1 base from J, the junction contained 5 bases not matched to a gene. The CDR3 has 16 amino acids. The CDR3 DNA is TGTGCCAGCAGTCGGGACAGGGGGAGAGGCACAGATACGCAGTATTTT. Translated: CASSRDRGRGTDTQYF.

This chain links TRBV9 with TRBJ2-6, with no clear D. Trimming removed 0 bases at V and 1 base at J, with 8 bases between. CDR3 length equals 16 residues. Looked up from germline, CDR1 is SGDLS and CDR2 is YYNGEE. The CDR3 DNA follows: TGTGCCAGCAGCGTAGGGCAGAGGTCTGGGGCCAACGTCCTGACTTTC. Its translation is CASSVGQRSGANVLTF.

This clonotype appeared a few times. The rearrangement uses TRBV11-3 and TRBJ2-1; D might be TRBD1 (5 bases). The CDR3 consists of 14 residues. The germline gives CDR1 SGHNT, CDR2 YENEEA. V shed 1 base and J shed 3 bases, with 7 bases lying between them. Here the CDR3 reads CASSLGGNYNEQFF. The CDR3 coding sequence is TGTGCCAGCAGCTTAGGGGGCAACTACAATGAGCAGTTCTTC. Full variable domain (remainder filled in from reference TRBV11-3 and TRBJ2-1): EAGVVQSPRYKIIEKKQPVAFWCNPISGHNTLYWYLQNLGQGPELLIRYENEEAVDDSQLPKDRFSAERLKGVDSTLKIQPAELGDSAVYLCASSLGGNYNEQFFGPGTRLTVL.

The chain recombines TRBV6-6 with TRBJ1-2, with D possibly TRBD1 on 5 matching bases. Between the trimmed V and J ends, which lost 0 bases and 6 bases, there was a span of 11 bases. This CDR3 comprises 14 residues. Germline CDR1 reads MNHNY; CDR2 reads SVGAGI (reference sequence). CDR3 protein: CASSYSGPANGYTF. CDR3 sequence (DNA): TGTGCCAGCAGTTACTCGGGACCGGCTAATGGCTACACCTTC.

The DNA for the CDR3 is TGCGCCAGCAGCGGGGGACGGGCTATACGGTCTACGCAGTATTTT. Translated: CASSGGRAIRSTQYF. The chain recombines TRBV5-1 with TRBJ2-3, with D tentatively TRBD1 or TRBD2 (5 bases each). Trimming stripped 4 bases from V and 8 bases from J, with 20 bases between. Germline V gene sequence: CDR1 SGHRS, CDR2 YFSETQ. There are 15 residues in the CDR3.

In this sample, this clonotype turned up once. V usage is TRBV5-6 and J usage is TRBJ2-7, with no clear D. Germline V gives CDR1 SGHDT, CDR2 YYEEEE. V was shortened by 0 bases and J by 3 bases, with 10 bases between the two germline ends. CDR3 length equals 14 residues. The CDR3 region has the DNA TGTGCCAGCAGCTTGGCCGGTCCTTACTACGAGCAGTACTTC. The encoded protein is CASSLAGPYYEQYF.

The gene calls are TRBV7-2 and TRBJ1-2; no reliable D call. This CDR3 has 13 residues. Germline CDR1 is SGHTA and CDR2 is FQGNSA. Between the trimmed V and J ends, which lost 5 bases and 3 bases, there was a span of 10 bases. The CDR3 loop reads CASSPDKDYGYTF. CDR3 nucleotide sequence: TGTGCCAGCAGCCCCGACAAGGACTATGGCTACACCTTC.

This clonotype occurred once. The chain employs TRBV6-6 and TRBJ2-7; D might be TRBD2 (5 bases). Germline CDR1 reads MNHNY; CDR2 reads SVGAGI (reference sequence). This CDR3 region has 14 residues. V was trimmed by 8 bases and J by 3 bases, leaving 17 bases between them. This chain's CDR3 is CASAAGGSFYEQYF. CDR3 DNA sequence: TGTGCCAGCGCCGCGGGCGGCAGTTTCTACGAGCAGTACTTC.